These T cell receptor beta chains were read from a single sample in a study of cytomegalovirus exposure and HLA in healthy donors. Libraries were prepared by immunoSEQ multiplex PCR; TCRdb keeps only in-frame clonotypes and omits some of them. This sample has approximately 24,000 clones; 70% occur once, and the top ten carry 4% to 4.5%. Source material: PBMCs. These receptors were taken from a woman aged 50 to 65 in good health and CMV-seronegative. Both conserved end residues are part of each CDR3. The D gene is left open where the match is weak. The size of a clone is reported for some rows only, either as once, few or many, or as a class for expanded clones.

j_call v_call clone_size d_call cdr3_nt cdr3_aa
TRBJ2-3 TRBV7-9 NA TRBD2 TGTGCCACCAGGACTAGCGGCGGCACAGATACGCAGTATTTT CATRTSGGTDTQYF
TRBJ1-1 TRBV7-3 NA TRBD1 TGTGCCAGCAGCTTAACAATCACAGGGGCATTGAACACTGAAGCTTTCTTT CASSLTITGALNTEAFF
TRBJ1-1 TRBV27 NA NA TGTGCCAGCAGTTCTAGAGAGGACACTGAAGCTTTCTTT CASSSREDTEAFF
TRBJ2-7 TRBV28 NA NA TGTGCCAGCAGTCCTCAGAAGGCTGGAGGGGCCTACGAGCAGTACTTC CASSPQKAGGAYEQYF
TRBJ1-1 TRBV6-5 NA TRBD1 TGTGCCAGCAGACACAGGGGAGGCACTGAAGCTTTCTTT CASRHRGGTEAFF
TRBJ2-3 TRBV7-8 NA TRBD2 TGTGCCAGCAGCCGTGGACTAGCGGGGATAGGGGCAGATACGCAGTATTTT CASSRGLAGIGADTQYF
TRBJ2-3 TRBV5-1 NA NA TGCGCCAGCAGCCTCCCGAGTGATACGCAGTATTTT CASSLPSDTQYF
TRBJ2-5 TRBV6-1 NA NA TGTGCCAGCAGGAGCGGCTTCCAAGAGACCCAGTACTTC CASRSGFQETQYF
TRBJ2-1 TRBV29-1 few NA TGCAGCGTTGAACCGGTTACCCCGGGTGAGCAGTTCTTC CSVEPVTPGEQFF
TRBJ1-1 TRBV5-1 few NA TGCGCCAGCAGCTTGGTAACGGGAAAGGAAGCTTTCTTT CASSLVTGKEAFF
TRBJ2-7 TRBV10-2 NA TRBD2 TGCGCCAGCAGTGGGCAGGGAGGGTACGAGCAGTACTTC CASSGQGGYEQYF
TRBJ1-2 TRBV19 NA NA TGTGCCACCCGACCCGACAGCGCCTATAACTATGGCTACACCTTC CATRPDSAYNYGYTF
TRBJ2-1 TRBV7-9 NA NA TGTGCCAGCAGCTTCTCCAGCTCCTACAATGAGCAGTTCTTC CASSFSSSYNEQFF
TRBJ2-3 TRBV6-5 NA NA TGTGCCAGCAGTTACCGACAAAGGGGAAGGAAGTATTTT CASSYRQRGRKYF
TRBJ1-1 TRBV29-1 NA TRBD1 TGCAGCGTTGAAGATAAGTTAGCGGGGCCCTACAGGGGAACTGAAGCTTTCTTT CSVEDKLAGPYRGTEAFF
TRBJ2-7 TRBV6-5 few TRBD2 TGTGCCAGCGGGCGGGGGGGTTACGAGCAGTACTTC CASGRGGYEQYF
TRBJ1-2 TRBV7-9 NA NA TGTGCCAGCATCAAACAGGGAGCCAACTATGGCTACACCTTC CASIKQGANYGYTF
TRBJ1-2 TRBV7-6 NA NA TGTGCCAGCAGCACCGGGGGGTGGAACGGCTACACCTTC CASSTGGWNGYTF
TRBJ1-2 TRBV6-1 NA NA TGTGCCAGCAGTGAATGGGGCACCTTCTATGGCTACACCTTC CASSEWGTFYGYTF
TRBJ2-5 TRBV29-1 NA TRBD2 TGCGGGCTGAGGGCGGGGGGGCCGGAGACCCAGTACTTC CGLRAGGPETQYF
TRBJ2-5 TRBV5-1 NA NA TGCGCCAGCAGCTCCTCAGGGGCTGGAAAGACCCAGTACTTC CASSSSGAGKTQYF
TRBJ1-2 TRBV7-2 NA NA TGTGCCAGCAGTCCGTCTTTTAGGGAGGATGGCTACACCTTC CASSPSFREDGYTF
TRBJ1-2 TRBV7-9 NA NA TGTGCCAGCAGCTTAAGGGAGGGTCCCTCTGACTATGGCTACACCTTC CASSLREGPSDYGYTF
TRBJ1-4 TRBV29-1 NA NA TGCAGCGTTGGAGAGGGGGGTGAAAAACTGTTTTTT CSVGEGGEKLFF
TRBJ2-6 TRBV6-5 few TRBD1 TGTGCCAGCGGACAGGGTCTCTCTGGGGCCAACGTCCTGACTTTC CASGQGLSGANVLTF
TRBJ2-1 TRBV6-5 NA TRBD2 TGTGCCAGCAGTTACTCCGGGACTACTCAGTTCTTC CASSYSGTTQFF
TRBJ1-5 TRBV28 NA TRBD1 TGTGCCAGCGAGCTCAGGGGGGCTAGCAATCAGCCCCAGCATTTT CASELRGASNQPQHF
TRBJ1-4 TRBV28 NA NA TGTGCCAGTGGCGGACAAGCAACTAATGAAAAACTGTTTTTT CASGGQATNEKLFF
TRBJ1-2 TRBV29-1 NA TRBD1 TGCAGCGCTCCGGACGGTCGGACAGGGGACTACACCTTC CSAPDGRTGDYTF
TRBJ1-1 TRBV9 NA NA TGTGCCAGCAGCGTAGCCGCTGCGGACACTGAAGCTTTCTTT CASSVAAADTEAFF
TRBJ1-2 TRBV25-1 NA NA TGTGCCATCAGTCCAACTCCCGGCCAGGGTAACTTCTATGGCTACACCTTC CAISPTPGQGNFYGYTF
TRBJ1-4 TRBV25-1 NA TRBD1 TGTGCCAGCATACAGGGGAATTCGGCTAATGAAAAACTGTTTTTT CASIQGNSANEKLFF
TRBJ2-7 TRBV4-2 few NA TGTGCCAGCAGCCAAGGGCAGGGAGGTAAAAACGAGCAGTACTTC CASSQGQGGKNEQYF
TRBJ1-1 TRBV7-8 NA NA TGTGCCAGCAGCCTAGGGAGGGTTTCGCCGAACACTGAAGCTTTCTTT CASSLGRVSPNTEAFF
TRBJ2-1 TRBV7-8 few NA TGTGCCAGCAGCTTAGAACAGGACAATGAGCAGTTCTTC CASSLEQDNEQFF
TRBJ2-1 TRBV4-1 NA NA TGCGCCAGCAGCCAAGAGCATGGCGGGTATGGGGATGAGCAGTTCTTC CASSQEHGGYGDEQFF
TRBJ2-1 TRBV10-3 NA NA TGTGCCATCAGGAGGTGGGGGCAGGACAATGAGCAGTTCTTC CAIRRWGQDNEQFF
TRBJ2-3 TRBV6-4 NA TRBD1 TGTGCACCTCAGGGGGCGATTGATACGCAGTATTTT CAPQGAIDTQYF
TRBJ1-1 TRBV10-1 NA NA TGCGCCAGCAGTGAGTCGCGGAACACTGAAGCTTTCTTT CASSESRNTEAFF
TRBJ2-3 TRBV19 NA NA TGTGCCAGTAGTAAGGGGGTAACCACAGATACGCAGTATTTT CASSKGVTTDTQYF
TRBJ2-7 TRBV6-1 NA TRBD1 TGTGCCAGCAGAGTGACAGGGCTGAGCTACGAGCAGTACTTC CASRVTGLSYEQYF
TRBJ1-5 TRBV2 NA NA TGTGCCAGCAGTGAAGGAGCCCTTAGCAATCAGCCCCAGCATTTT CASSEGALSNQPQHF
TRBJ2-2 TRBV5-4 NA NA TGTGCCAGCAGCAACGCTCCCGGGGGACGAAATAGGGACACCGGGGAGCTGTTTTTT CASSNAPGGRNRDTGELFF
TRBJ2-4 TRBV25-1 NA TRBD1 TGTGCCAGCAGGGAGACAGGGGCCAAAAACATTCAGTACTTC CASRETGAKNIQYF
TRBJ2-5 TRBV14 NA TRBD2 TGTGCCAGCAGCGGGGGACTAGCCGTGACCCAGTACTTC CASSGGLAVTQYF
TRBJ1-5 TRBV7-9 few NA TGTGCCAGCAGCTTACCGGGGCAGCCCCAGCATTTT CASSLPGQPQHF
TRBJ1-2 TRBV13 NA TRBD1 TGTGCCAGCAGCTTCGGACAGGTTAACTATGGCTACACCTTC CASSFGQVNYGYTF
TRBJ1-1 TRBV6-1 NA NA TGTGCCAGCAGTGAACCTTTGAAGGCAGCGGGGAACACTGAAGCTTTCTTT CASSEPLKAAGNTEAFF
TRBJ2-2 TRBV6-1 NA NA TGTGCCACCATGGACTTAAGTTACACCGGGGAGCTGTTTTTT CATMDLSYTGELFF
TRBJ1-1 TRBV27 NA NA TGTGCCAGCAGTTTGACTGAGAACACTGAAGCTTTCTTT CASSLTENTEAFF
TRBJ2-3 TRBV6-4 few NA TGTGCCAGCAGTGTGGTGGGGGGTCCCACAGATACGCAGTATTTT CASSVVGGPTDTQYF
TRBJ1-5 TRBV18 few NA TGTGCCAGTTCCACTAAAGTAACAGGTAGCAATCAGCCCCAGCATTTT CASSTKVTGSNQPQHF
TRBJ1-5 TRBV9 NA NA TGTGCCAGCAGCGTAGGGCCAAATCAGCCCCAGCATTTT CASSVGPNQPQHF
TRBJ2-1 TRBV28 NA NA TGTGCCAGCAGTTCGGGTCCTGAGCAGTTCTTC CASSSGPEQFF
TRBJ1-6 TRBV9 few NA TGTGCCAGCAGCGGGAGACAGGAGGATTCACCCCTCCACTTT CASSGRQEDSPLHF
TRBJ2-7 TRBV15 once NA TGTGCCACCAGCAGAGATCAGGGGCGAGGCGAGCAGTACTTC CATSRDQGRGEQYF
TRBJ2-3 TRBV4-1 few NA TGCGCCAGCAGCCAGGACAGAAACACAGATACGCAGTATTTT CASSQDRNTDTQYF